The 13 T cell receptor beta chains in this list originate from one sample, sequenced in a study of T cell repertoires in cytomegalovirus infection. TCRdb reprocessed the reads via MiXCR and lists one record per CDR3 protein. The table records roughly 570,000 distinct CDR3 sequences, approximately 40% of them present only once. What these receptors recognize is not known. Sample: cultured PBMCs, taken from culture after CMV antigen stimulation. These receptors all stem from a human donor in good health (CMV status not recorded). Some clones in this sample may be carry-over from other donors' samples.

The chain's CDR3 is CASSPWVGSYGYTF. DNA of the CDR3: TGCGCCAGCAGCCCCTGGGTGGGAAGCTATGGCTACACCTTC. V and J are TRBV4-1 and TRBJ1-2, with D unclear. Germline CDR1 MGHRA, CDR2 YSYEKL. CDR3 length equals 14 residues. V shed 4 bases and J shed 4 bases, with 13 bases lying between them.

The rearrangement uses TRBV12-3 or TRBV12-4 and TRBJ2-4, with D perhaps matching TRBD2 (5 bases). The CDR3 has 14 amino acids. V was cut by 2 bases and J by 6 bases, with 11 bases left in between. CDR3 amino acids: CASSLRTVGNIQYF. CDR3 nucleotide sequence: TGTGCCAGCAGTTTAAGGACTGTCGGAAACATTCAGTACTTC.

The chain joins TRBV7-2 to TRBJ2-5; 7 nucleotides line up with TRBD1. V lost 7 bases and J lost 5; bases outside the gene matches: 7. CDR1 SGHTA and CDR2 FQGNSA come from the germline V gene. The CDR3 has 13 residues. This CDR3 reads CASTPGGVETQYF. CDR3 bases: TGTGCCAGCACCCCAGGGGGTGTGGAGACCCAGTACTTC.

This sequence joins TRBV19 and TRBJ1-5; 7 bases agree with TRBD1. The CDR3 runs to 16 residues. Per germline, CDR1 LNHDA and CDR2 SQIVND (reference sequence). Losses at the gene ends were 6 bases for V and 6 bases for J; bases not matched to a gene: 14. The CDR3 DNA follows: TGTGCCAGTAGGCTACAGGGGAGGGGATACGGTCAGCCCCAGCATTTT. This gives the protein CASRLQGRGYGQPQHF. Combining the CDR3 with reference TRBV19 and TRBJ1-5 gives the whole variable domain DGGITQSPKYLFRKEGQNVTLSCEQNLNHDAMYWYRQDPGQGLRLIYYSQIVNDFQKGDIAEGYSVSREKKESFPLTVTSAQKNPTAFYLCASRLQGRGYGQPQHFGDGTRLSIL.

This clonotype was seen a handful of times. This chain connects TRBV5-4 to TRBJ2-1; 9 positions match TRBD2. The length of the CDR3 is 15 residues. V shed 4 bases and J 8 bases; nucleotides not matched to a gene: 10. CDR1 SGHNT and CDR2 YYREEE come from the germline V gene (reference sequence). CDR3 DNA: TGTGCCAGCAGCGTTATTCGCGGGAGGGCCTATGAGCAGTTCTTC. Translation gives CASSVIRGRAYEQFF.

V and J are TRBV29-1 and TRBJ2-1; 9 bases agree with TRBD2. Losses at the gene ends were 1 base for V and 3 bases for J; bases not matched to a gene: 4. CDR3 length: 15 residues. CDR1 SQVTM and CDR2 ANQGSEA come from the germline V gene. The CDR3 DNA is TGCAGCGTTGAAGGTCGACTAGCGGTCTACAATGAGCAGTTCTTC. It translates to CSVEGRLAVYNEQFF.

This clonotype was recorded a few times. This sequence joins TRBV6-5 and TRBJ2-2; 13 nucleotides align to TRBD2. J gave up 5 bases and V 6 bases, and 3 bases lay outside the gene matches. The germline V gene encodes CDR1 MNHEY and CDR2 SVGAGI. The CDR3 contains 15 residues. CDR3 protein: CASRPGLAGTGELFF. The CDR3 DNA is TGTGCCAGCAGGCCGGGACTAGCGGGGACCGGGGAGCTGTTTTTT.

This clonotype came up a few times. The rearrangement uses TRBV6-1 and TRBJ2-5; D could derive from TRBD1 or TRBD2 (5 bases each). The CDR3 sequence is 16 residues long. V gave up 6 bases and J gave up 0 bases, with 17 bases separating them. The germline V gene encodes CDR1 MNHNS and CDR2 SASEGT. CDR3 sequence: CASRKERDRYQETQYF. CDR3 DNA sequence: TGTGCCAGCAGAAAAGAACGGGACCGATACCAAGAGACCCAGTACTTC.

About this clonotype itself: A clone one base away is much larger, so this may be a read error. The V and J genes are TRBV7-2 and TRBJ1-6; D gene uncertain. Germline lookup yields CDR1 SGHTA and CDR2 FQGNSA. The CDR3 covers 13 residues. CDR3 in DNA: TGTGCCAGCAGCCCAGAGGCGTATTCACCCCTCTACTTT. Translation: CASSPEAYSPLYF.

The rearrangement joins TRBV10-3 to TRBJ1-6; D is undetermined. V lost 0 bases, J lost 9 bases, and 9 bases lay in between. There are 14 residues in the CDR3. Germline V lookup: CDR1 ENHRY, CDR2 SYGVKD. CDR3 protein: CAISESRELSPLHF. In nucleotides, the CDR3 is TGTGCCATCAGTGAGTCGAGGGAGCTTTCACCCCTCCACTTT.

The J gene is TRBJ2-7, the V gene TRBV28; D possibly matches TRBD1 or TRBD2 (5 bases each). Trimming left V 7 bases short and J 4 bases short, with 20 bases between. From germline, CDR1 is MDHEN and CDR2 SYDVKM. This CDR3 comprises 15 residues. The CDR3 spells CASTQVWGPKYEQYF. The DNA for the CDR3 is TGTGCCAGCACCCAGGTTTGGGGACCCAAATACGAGCAGTACTTC.

The CDR3, as DNA: TGTGCCACCGGGGAAGGGGATTCTGCAACTAATGAAAAACTGTTTTTT. This codes for CATGEGDSATNEKLFF. The chain recombines TRBV10-3 with TRBJ1-4, with D maybe TRBD1 (5 bases). The CDR3 length is 16 residues. Germline assignment: CDR1 ENHRY and CDR2 SYGVKD. Trimming took 10 bases from V and 0 from J, leaving 18 bases between them.

The rearrangement links TRBV5-6 to TRBJ2-1; D uncertain. CDR1 is SGHDT, CDR2 YYEEEE, per germline. Trimming took 0 bases from V and 5 from J, leaving 15 bases between them. The CDR3 consists of 16 residues. The CDR3 DNA reads as TGTGCCAGCAGCTTGGGGCCTCACGCGCCTCACAATGAGCAGTTCTTC. Its translation is CASSLGPHAPHNEQFF.